This T cell receptor beta chain was captured by sequencing in a study of liver allograft versus peripheral blood T cells. Study summary: Recipients' peripheral blood T cell receptor repertoires were compared with those in transplanted livers. Study-level points and caveats: Peripheral blood T cell receptor repertoires reportedly differed from those found within liver allografts.

This clonotype has only one observation. Antigen: not known. An end of the junction differs from the germline gene, which may be a read error. TCRdb itself ran the reads through MiXCR, one entry per CDR3 protein. The sample holds about 14,000 distinct CDR3 sequences, 20% seen once. This CDR3 is built from 13 residues. Germline CDR1 reads LNHDA; CDR2 reads SQIVND (reference sequence). This TCR was sampled from a human patient who had a liver transplant. The T cells may come from the graft donor. The chain recombines TRBV19 with TRBJ2-1; no clear D. CDR3 amino acids: CASSPRTYNVQFF. CDR3 bases: TGTGCCAGTAGTCCCCGGACCTACAATGTGCAGTTCTTC.